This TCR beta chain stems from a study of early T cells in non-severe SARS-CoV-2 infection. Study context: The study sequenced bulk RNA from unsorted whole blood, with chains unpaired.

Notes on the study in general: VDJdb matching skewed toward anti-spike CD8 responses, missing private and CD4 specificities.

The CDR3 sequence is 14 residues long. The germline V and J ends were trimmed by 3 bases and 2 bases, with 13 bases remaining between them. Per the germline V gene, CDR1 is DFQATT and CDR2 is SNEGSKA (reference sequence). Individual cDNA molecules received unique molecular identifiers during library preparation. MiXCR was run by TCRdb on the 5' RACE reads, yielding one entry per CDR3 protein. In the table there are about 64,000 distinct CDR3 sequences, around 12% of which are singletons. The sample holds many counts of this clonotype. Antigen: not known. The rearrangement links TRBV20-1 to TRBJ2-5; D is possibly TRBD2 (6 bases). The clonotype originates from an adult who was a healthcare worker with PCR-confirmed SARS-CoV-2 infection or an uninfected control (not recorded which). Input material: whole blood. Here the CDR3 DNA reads TGCAGTGCTAGCACGGCAGGGAGGCAAGAGACCCAGTACTTC. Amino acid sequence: CSASTAGRQETQYF.